This record covers a single T cell receptor (beta chain). The antigen is unknown. Germline lookup yields CDR1 MGHRA and CDR2 YSYEKL. The CDR3 covers 17 residues. The junction had 9 bases not matched to a gene; V was cut back by 0 bases and J by 10 bases. Libraries were prepared by immunoSEQ multiplex PCR; TCRdb keeps only in-frame clonotypes and omits some of them. The sample has tens of thousands of clones; more than 70% are singletons. These data originate in a study of cytomegalovirus exposure and HLA in healthy donors. Study-level findings and limits: According to a subsequent analysis, TCR clusters from the first cohort were inclined to appear together in the roughly 120 validation repertoires.

This sequence joins TRBV4-1 and TRBJ2-1; 13 bases fit TRBD2. This receptor was obtained from a woman under 30 in good health and CMV-seropositive. The sample taken for sequencing was PBMCs. Here the CDR3 reads CASSQDATSGGAFEQFF. The CDR3 DNA follows: TGCGCCAGCAGCCAAGACGCTACTAGCGGGGGGGCTTTCGAGCAGTTCTTC.